These 5 T cell receptor beta chains originate from one sample sequenced in a study of early T cells in non-severe SARS-CoV-2 infection. TCRdb recomputed calls from the 5' RACE reads with MiXCR, one row per CDR3 protein. The sample has 75,000 to 100,000 distinct CDR3 sequences; roughly 13% are singletons. The sample comprised whole blood. The receptors stem from an adult who was a healthcare worker with PCR-confirmed SARS-CoV-2 infection or an uninfected control (not recorded which).

This clonotype was observed a handful of times. V is TRBV7-9 and J is TRBJ2-1, with 13 bases matching TRBD2. The CDR3 extends over 17 amino acids. V was pared by 5 bases and J by 0 bases, with 4 bases of the junction left unmatched. Germline V lookup: CDR1 SEHNR, CDR2 FQNEAQ (reference sequence). The CDR3 here is CASSMTSGGSSYNEQFF. CDR3 coding DNA: TGTGCCAGCAGCATGACTAGCGGGGGGAGCTCCTACAATGAGCAGTTCTTC.

This clonotype was picked up a small number of times. This may stem from a read error, because a much larger clone lies one nucleotide away. The chain couples TRBV7-9 to TRBJ2-5; D is unclear. The CDR3 contains 11 residues. The V gene's germline CDR1 is SEHNR and CDR2 FQNEAQ (reference sequence). CDR3 sequence reads: CASSLKEAQYF. Written as DNA, the CDR3 is TGTGCCAGCAGCTTAAAAGAGGCCCAGTACTTC.

The chain has TRBV4-3 and TRBJ2-3; D is possibly TRBD1 (6 bases). Trimming stripped 1 base from V and 1 base from J, with 9 bases between. This CDR3 has 15 residues. Germline lookup yields CDR1 LGHNA and CDR2 YSLEER. For the CDR3, the DNA is TGCGCCAGCAGCCAAGTCCGGACAGGCACAGATACGCAGTATTTT. Translated, it gives CASSQVRTGTDTQYF.

A few counts support this clonotype. This chain joins TRBV6-2 or TRBV6-3 and TRBJ2-2; a possible D gene is TRBD1 (5 bases). The CDR3 totals 13 residues. The germline gives CDR1 MNHEY, CDR2 SVGEGT. Trimming left V 7 bases short and J 1 base short, with 7 bases between. CDR3 DNA sequence: TGTGCCAGCAAGGGGCAGAACACCGGGGAGCTGTTTTTT. It is translated as CASKGQNTGELFF.

This clonotype was observed a handful of times. The CDR3 loop reads CASSAGGSAHYEQYF. CDR3 nucleotides: TGTGCCAGCAGCGCTGGGGGATCGGCCCACTACGAGCAGTACTTC. The chain uses TRBV7-2 and TRBJ2-7; either TRBD1 or TRBD2 may supply D (5 bases each). V was trimmed by 5 bases and J by 3 bases, leaving 17 bases between them. CDR1 and CDR2 from the germline V gene are SGHTA and FQGNSA. This CDR3 region has 15 residues.